The clone carrying this T cell receptor (beta chain) has just a few counts. Adults between roughly 18 and 100 years of age took part from 20 to 25 US areas. With 0 bases clipped from V and 3 bases from J, the junction kept 13 bases outside the gene matches. CDR1 ENHRY and CDR2 SYGVKD come from the germline V gene. CDR3 size: 18 residues. This specimen belongs to a study of blood T cell repertoires in COVID-19. About the research overall: The cDNA or gDNA used as material had been derived from T cells, B-cell-depleted T cells, or PBMCs.

Profiling relied on immunoSEQ multiplex PCR, and the TCRdb table lists in-frame clones only, not all of them. Here the sample spans fewer than 200,000 clones, over 65% being singletons. V gene TRBV10-3 combines with J gene TRBJ1-1, with TRBD1 matching over 7 bases. The sample comprised PBMCs or T cells enriched from blood (not recorded which). The sequence derives from a woman aged 50 to 60 who had recovered from COVID-19. For the CDR3, the DNA is TGTGCCATCAGTGAGTCGGCCCCGGGACAGAGAGCGGACACTGAAGCTTTCTTT. It yields the protein CAISESAPGQRADTEAFF.